The entry that follows covers one T cell receptor (beta chain) sequence. Data came from immunoSEQ multiplex PCR; TCRdb stores just in-frame clones and leaves some out. The sample has tens of thousands of clones; approximately 67% are singletons. The V segment lost 6 bases and the J segment 4 bases; nucleotides outside the gene matches: 3. CDR3 size: 15 residues. Germline loops: CDR1 LNHDA, CDR2 SQIVND (reference sequence). The sample comes from a study of cytotoxic CD8 clonotypes in ibrutinib-treated CLL. The material was PBMCs, obtained at disease progression, from a patient treated with ibrutinib. The chain combines TRBV19 with TRBJ2-2, with 12 bases aligning to TRBD2. The receptor comes from a human donor with chronic lymphocytic leukemia. The DNA for the CDR3 is TGTGCCAGTAGACGACTAGCGGGAGCCACCGGGGAGCTGTTTTTT. Amino acids: CASRRLAGATGELFF.